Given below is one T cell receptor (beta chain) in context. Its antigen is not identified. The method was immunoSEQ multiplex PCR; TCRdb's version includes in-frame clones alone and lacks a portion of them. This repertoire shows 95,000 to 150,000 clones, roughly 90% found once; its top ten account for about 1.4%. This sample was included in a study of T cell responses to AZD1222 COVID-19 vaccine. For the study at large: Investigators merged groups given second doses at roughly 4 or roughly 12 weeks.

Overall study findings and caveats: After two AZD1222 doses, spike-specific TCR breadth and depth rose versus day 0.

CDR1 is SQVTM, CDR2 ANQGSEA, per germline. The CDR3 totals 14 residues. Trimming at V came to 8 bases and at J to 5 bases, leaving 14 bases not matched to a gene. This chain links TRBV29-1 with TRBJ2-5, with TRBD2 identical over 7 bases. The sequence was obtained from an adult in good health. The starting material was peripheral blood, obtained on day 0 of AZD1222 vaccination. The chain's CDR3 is CSTPGLGGGETQYF. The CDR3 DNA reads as TGCAGCACCCCAGGGTTGGGGGGAGGGGAGACCCAGTACTTC.